This T cell receptor beta chain emerged from a study of blood T cell repertoires in COVID-19. Profiled with immunoSEQ multiplex PCR; TCRdb holds only in-frame clones, not every one. Seen here are about 180,000 clones, 80% observed once, and the top ten hold approximately 7%. J gave up 2 bases and V 3 bases, and 11 bases lay outside the gene matches. Germline values: CDR1 SGDLS, CDR2 YYNGEE. This CDR3 is 18 amino acids long. The clonotype originates from a man in his 70s with active or convalescent COVID-19. What was sequenced was peripheral blood. The V call is TRBV9, the J call TRBJ1-3, with 10 bases matching TRBD1. The CDR3 DNA is TGTGCCAGCAGCGGTCCTTTGGACAGGGGGTTACCTGGAAACACCATATATTTT. This gives the protein CASSGPLDRGLPGNTIYF. Together with reference TRBV9 and TRBJ1-3, the CDR3 gives the full variable domain: DSGVTQTPKHLITATGQRVTLRCSPRSGDLSVYWYQQSLDQGLQFLIQYYNGEERAKGNILERFSAQQFPDLHSELNLSSLELGDSALYFCASSGPLDRGLPGNTIYFGEGSWLTVV.